One sample yielded the 22 T cell receptor beta chains listed below, sequenced in a study of blood T cell repertoires in COVID-19. Sequencing was performed with immunoSEQ multiplex PCR; in TCRdb, only in-frame clones are kept and a portion is missing. This table holds approximately 10,000 clones, approximately 84% found once. Specimen: peripheral blood. The receptor source for this set is a middle-aged man with active COVID-19.

On this clone itself: Other DNA sequences in this sample translate to the same CDR3. The genes are TRBV28 and TRBJ2-1, with a weak D call TRBD2 (6 bases). The V end was cut by 4 bases, the J end by 1 base, with 8 bases between. The V gene's germline CDR1 is MDHEN and CDR2 SYDVKM. The length of the CDR3 is 14 residues. In nucleotides, the CDR3 is TGTGCCAGCAGTTATAGCGGATCCTACAATGAGCAGTTCTTC. Amino acids: CASSYSGSYNEQFF.

This clone has only one observation. V and J are TRBV9 and TRBJ2-3, with TRBD2 matching over 9 bases. CDR1 and CDR2 from the germline V gene are SGDLS and YYNGEE. The ends lost 2 bases at V and 3 bases at J; junction bases unmatched: 4. The length of the CDR3 is 15 residues. The CDR3 loop is CASSVSSGSTDTQYF. The DNA for the CDR3 is TGTGCCAGCAGCGTGAGTAGCGGGAGTACAGATACGCAGTATTTT.

The rearrangement uses TRBV6-5 and TRBJ1-5; D might be TRBD1 (6 bases). The germline CDR1 and CDR2 sequences are MNHEY and SVGAGI. The CDR3 has 14 residues. With 11 bases removed from V and 0 bases from J, the gap between germline ends came to 14 bases. As DNA, the CDR3 is TGTGCCGGAGGGGGGGCCGTTAGCAATCAGCCCCAGCATTTT. Translation gives CAGGGAVSNQPQHF.

V usage is TRBV21-1 and J usage is TRBJ2-5; TRBD2, the table's D call, lacks a check against the DNA. TRBV21-1 is termed a pseudogene. This CDR3 is built from 13 residues. In DNA form, the CDR3 reads TGTGCCAGCAGCAAAGCCGAGGGAGAGACCCAGTACTTC. This sequence encodes CASSKAEGETQYF.

The CDR3 nucleotides read TGCGCCAGCAGCTGGAATCACAGGGGGGGTAACTACGAGCAGTACTTC. It translates to CASSWNHRGGNYEQYF. The chain carries TRBV5-1 and TRBJ2-7; weak D call: TRBD1 (8 bases). The V gene's germline CDR1 is SGHRS and CDR2 YFSETQ. The CDR3 has 16 residues. Trimming removed 3 bases at V and 3 bases at J, with 19 bases between.

The V and J genes are TRBV15 and TRBJ2-7; 8 bases are a match to TRBD2. The CDR3 has 16 amino acids. Germline-derived CDR1 and CDR2 are LNHNV and YYDKDF (reference sequence). The V segment lost 0 bases and the J segment 0 bases; nucleotides outside the gene matches: 4. In DNA form, the CDR3 reads TGTGCCACCAGCAGAGACCGGGGGGGGATCTCCTACGAGCAGTACTTC. Amino acid sequence: CATSRDRGGISYEQYF.

This sequence joins TRBV27 and TRBJ2-7, with 9 nucleotides matching TRBD1. The CDR3 totals 14 residues. V was pared by 3 bases and J by 3 bases, with 3 bases of the junction left unmatched. CDR1 is MNHEY, CDR2 SMNVEV, per germline (reference sequence). The CDR3 region has the DNA TGTGCCAGCAGTTTGGGGGGACAGGGCTACGAGCAGTACTTC. Translation: CASSLGGQGYEQYF.

The genes are TRBV27 and TRBJ2-2; D not certain. This CDR3 has 14 amino acids. Trimming took 3 bases from V and 1 from J, leaving 6 bases between them. The germline gives CDR1 MNHEY, CDR2 SMNVEV (reference sequence). The CDR3 loop is CASSLRQNTGELFF. The CDR3, as DNA: TGTGCCAGCAGTTTGCGACAGAACACCGGGGAGCTGTTTTTT.

The chain is built from TRBV19 and TRBJ2-1, with a possible D match to TRBD1 (6 bases). Looked up from germline, CDR1 is LNHDA and CDR2 is SQIVND (reference sequence). Between the trimmed V and J ends, which lost 0 bases and 2 bases, there was a span of 14 bases. The CDR3 is 17 amino acids. The CDR3 loop reads CASSIDFATGAYNEQFF. The CDR3 DNA follows: TGTGCCAGTAGTATAGATTTCGCGACAGGAGCCTACAATGAGCAGTTCTTC.

This clone was counted between two and nine times. This chain connects TRBV4-1 to TRBJ2-5; D perhaps matches TRBD1 (6 bases). The V end was cut by 1 base, the J end by 4 bases, with 16 bases between. CDR3 length: 16 amino acids. The germline V gene has CDR1 MGHRA and CDR2 YSYEKL. Here the CDR3 reads CASSQGYTGSAETQYF. CDR3 DNA: TGCGCCAGCAGCCAAGGTTACACAGGGTCCGCAGAGACCCAGTACTTC.

This clone is classed as medium-sized (0.01 to 0.1%). The chain couples TRBV27 to TRBJ2-5, with TRBD2 identical over 8 bases. The germline gives CDR1 MNHEY, CDR2 SMNVEV (reference sequence). The CDR3 is 13 amino acids. With V trimmed by 6 bases and J by 3 bases, 3 bases remained unmatched. The CDR3 coding sequence is TGTGCCAGCAGCCCGACTAGCGAAGAGACCCAGTACTTC. Its translation: CASSPTSEETQYF.

The chain couples TRBV9 to TRBJ1-2, with D maybe TRBD1 (5 bases). The CDR3 sequence is 15 residues long. The germline V gene has CDR1 SGDLS and CDR2 YYNGEE. V was pared by 3 bases and J by 4 bases, with 16 bases between. The CDR3 DNA reads as TGTGCCAGCAGCGCCAGCATGACAGAGCCCTATGGCTACACCTTC. Translating it yields CASSASMTEPYGYTF. The entire variable domain, with the rest obtained from reference TRBV9 and TRBJ1-2, is as follows: DSGVTQTPKHLITATGQRVTLRCSPRSGDLSVYWYQQSLDQGLQFLIQYYNGEERAKGNILERFSAQQFPDLHSELNLSSLELGDSALYFCASSASMTEPYGYTFGSGTRLTVV.

In nucleotides, the CDR3 is TGTGCCTGGAGCCCGAGCAACAATCAGCCCCAGCATTTT. As protein: CAWSPSNNQPQHF. The chain has TRBV30 and TRBJ1-5; D unresolved. The CDR3 extends over 13 amino acids. Trimming cost V 3 bases and J 3 bases, with 9 bases left between them. Germline lookup yields CDR1 GTSNPN and CDR2 SVGIG (reference sequence).

The chain couples TRBV24-1 to TRBJ2-2; possible D gene TRBD1, 6 bases. This CDR3 spans 15 amino acids. The V end was cut by 4 bases, the J end by 7 bases, with 15 bases between. Germline loops: CDR1 KGHDR, CDR2 SFDVKD. The CDR3 spells CATSDPQGWDGELFF. Written as DNA, the CDR3 is TGTGCCACCAGTGACCCACAGGGTTGGGACGGGGAGCTGTTTTTT.

This clone was recorded a few times. J is TRBJ1-6 and V is TRBV5-4; 10 nucleotides align to TRBD1. Germline lookup yields CDR1 SGHNT and CDR2 YYREEE (reference sequence). Trimming at V came to 2 bases and at J to 10 bases, leaving 6 bases not matched to a gene. This CDR3 has 15 residues. CDR3 nucleotide sequence: TGTGCCAGCAGCTTCCGGGACAGGGGAGGCTCACCCCTCCACTTT. This gives the protein CASSFRDRGGSPLHF. Full variable domain (outside the CDR3, taken from reference TRBV5-4 and TRBJ1-6): ETGVTQSPTHLIKTRGQQVTLRCSSQSGHNTVSWYQQALGQGPQFIFQYYREEENGRGNFPPRFSGLQFPNYSSELNVNALELDDSALYLCASSFRDRGGSPLHFGNGTRLTVT.

V usage is TRBV5-1 and J usage is TRBJ2-7; TRBD2 might be the D (5 bases). The germline gives CDR1 SGHRS, CDR2 YFSETQ. Trimming removed 2 bases at V and 3 bases at J, with 6 bases between. The CDR3 is made up of 12 amino acids. The CDR3 here is CASSLGGYEQYF. CDR3 bases: TGCGCCAGCAGCTTAGGAGGCTACGAGCAGTACTTC. Looking up the rest from reference TRBV5-1 and TRBJ2-7 gives the full variable domain: KAGVTQTPRYLIKTRGQQVTLSCSPISGHRSVSWYQQTPGQGLQFLFEYFSETQRNKGNFPGRFSGRQFSNSRSEMNVSTLELGDSALYLCASSLGGYEQYFGPGTRLTVT.

This clone qualifies as medium-sized. This rearrangement joins TRBV7-8 to TRBJ1-2, with D uncertain. The CDR3 length is 14 residues. The V end was cut by 5 bases, the J end by 4 bases, with 14 bases between. Per germline, CDR1 SGHVS and CDR2 FQNEAQ. Here the CDR3 DNA reads TGTGCCAGCAGCATCAACGCCGGGAGCTATGGCTACACCTTC. This codes for CASSINAGSYGYTF.

This clone was recorded once. V and J are TRBV30 and TRBJ2-7; 10 bases are shared with TRBD2. The length of the CDR3 is 15 residues. Trimming at V came to 2 bases and at J to 5 bases, leaving 9 bases not matched to a gene. Germline V gives CDR1 GTSNPN, CDR2 SVGIG (reference sequence). The CDR3 coding sequence is TGTGCCTGGAGTAAGCGGGAGGGCCGGAATAACGAGCAGTACTTC. This translates into CAWSKREGRNNEQYF. Looking up the rest from reference TRBV30 and TRBJ2-7 gives the full variable domain: SQTIHQWPATLVQPVGSPLSLECTVEGTSNPNLYWYRQAAGRGLQLLFYSVGIGQISSEVPQNLSASRPQDRQFILSSKKLLLSDSGFYLCAWSKREGRNNEQYFGPGTRLTVT.

CDR3 region: CASSARDRVYEQYF. CDR3 in DNA: TGTGCCAGCAGCGCCCGGGACAGGGTCTACGAGCAGTACTTC. This rearrangement joins TRBV7-9 to TRBJ2-7; 9 bases line up with TRBD1. The germline V gene has CDR1 SEHNR and CDR2 FQNEAQ (reference sequence). The CDR3 spans 14 residues. Trimming took 5 bases from V and 3 from J; bases not matched to a gene: 5.

The chain links TRBV6-1 to TRBJ2-3; 10 nucleotides align to TRBD2. CDR1 is MNHNS and CDR2 is SASEGT in the germline V gene. The CDR3 is made up of 16 amino acids. The ends lost 5 bases at V and 2 bases at J; junction bases unmatched: 7. CDR3 DNA sequence: TGTGCCAGCAGTAAAGGGACTAGCGCAAACACAGATACGCAGTATTTT. As protein: CASSKGTSANTDTQYF.

Worth noting for this clone: Distinct nucleotide sequences in the sample also encode this CDR3. The chain carries TRBV27 and TRBJ1-1; TRBD1 matches 7 bases. There are 13 residues in the CDR3. With 3 bases clipped from V and 8 bases from J, the junction kept 6 bases outside the gene matches. Germline CDR1 and CDR2: MNHEY and SMNVEV (reference sequence). The CDR3 region is CASSFTGAAEAFF. For the CDR3, the DNA is TGTGCCAGCAGTTTCACAGGGGCCGCCGAAGCTTTCTTT.

The chain uses TRBV28 and TRBJ2-3; TRBD1 is a possible D gene (5 bases). This CDR3 region has 13 residues. Looked up from germline, CDR1 is MDHEN and CDR2 is SYDVKM. Between the trimmed V and J ends, which lost 3 bases and 5 bases, there was a span of 9 bases. CDR3 sequence (DNA): TGTGCCAGCAGTTTCAGGGCCGGAGATACGCAGTATTTT. It is translated as CASSFRAGDTQYF.